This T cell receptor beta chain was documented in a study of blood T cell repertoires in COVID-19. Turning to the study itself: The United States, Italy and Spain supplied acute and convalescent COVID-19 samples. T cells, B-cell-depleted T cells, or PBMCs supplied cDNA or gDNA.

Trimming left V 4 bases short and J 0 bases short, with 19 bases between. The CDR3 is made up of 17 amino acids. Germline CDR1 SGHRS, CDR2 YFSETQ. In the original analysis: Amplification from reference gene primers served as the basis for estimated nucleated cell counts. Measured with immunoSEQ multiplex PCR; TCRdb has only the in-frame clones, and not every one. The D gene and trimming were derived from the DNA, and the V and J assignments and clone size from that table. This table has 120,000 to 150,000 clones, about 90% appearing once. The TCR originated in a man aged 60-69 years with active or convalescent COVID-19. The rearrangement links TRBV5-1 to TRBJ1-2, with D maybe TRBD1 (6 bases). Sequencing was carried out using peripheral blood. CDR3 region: CASSPLDGQPTNYGYTF. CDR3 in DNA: TGCGCCAGCAGCCCACTAGACGGACAGCCGACTAACTATGGCTACACCTTC.